The 19 T cell receptor beta chains below all came from one sample that was sequenced in a study of blood T cells in healthy people across ages. Primers used in a second PCR of about 7 to 11 cycles were a sample-barcoded 5' primer and a J-beta primer mix. TCRdb ran MiXCR on the 5' RACE reads and lists one entry per CDR3 protein. The sample yields 600,000 to 850,000 distinct CDR3 sequences, 25% seen once. This same sample was also part of a study on T cells of mothers and their children.

Sequenced: blood. The source is a boy younger than 18 in good health.

The chain couples TRBV10-3 to TRBJ2-2; D remains unclear. Per germline, CDR1 ENHRY and CDR2 SYGVKD. The CDR3 sequence is 14 residues long. Trimming cost V 7 bases and J 1 base, with 10 bases left between them. The CDR3 here is CAITTGQNTGELFF. In DNA, the CDR3 is TGTGCCATCACGACCGGTCAGAACACCGGGGAGCTGTTTTTT.

The rearrangement uses TRBV19 and TRBJ2-1; 7 bases line up with TRBD2. The assigned J gene may be wrong: the sequence end matches TRBJ2-7 better. The CDR3 has 14 amino acids. Per germline, CDR1 LNHDA and CDR2 SQIVND (reference sequence). CDR3 sequence (DNA): TGTGCCAGTAGTGTACAGGCGGGACTATACGAGCAGTACTTC. This translates into CASSVQAGLYEQYF.

This clonotype was recorded a few times. The V and J genes are TRBV25-1 and TRBJ1-2; D is uncertain. The V end lost 1 base, the J end lost 7 bases, and 10 bases lay between the germline ends. The CDR3 sequence is 13 residues long. Germline-derived CDR1 and CDR2 are MGHDK and SYGVNS. The CDR3 nucleotides read TGTGCCAGCAGTGAATTGGCCAGCGGTGGCTACACCTTC. Its translation is CASSELASGGYTF.

The rearrangement joins TRBV29-1 to TRBJ2-1; D is possibly TRBD1 (5 bases). The germline gives CDR1 SQVTM, CDR2 ANQGSEA. The CDR3 has 12 amino acids. Trimming took 7 bases from V and 4 from J, leaving 11 bases between them. The CDR3 DNA reads as TGCAGCGGAGACAGCCTATACAATGAGCAGTTCTTC. It translates to CSGDSLYNEQFF.

This clonotype came up a few times. The gene calls are TRBV20-1 and TRBJ2-5, with 12 nucleotides matching TRBD2. The J call could be wrong; TRBJ2-1 is a better fit for the DNA end. Germline CDR1 and CDR2: DFQATT and SNEGSKA (reference sequence). The CDR3 consists of 15 residues. In nucleotides, the CDR3 is TGCAGTGCTACACTAGCGGGAGGAGGGGTTAATGAGCAGTTCTTC. It translates to CSATLAGGGVNEQFF.

The V gene is TRBV12-3 or TRBV12-4, the J gene TRBJ2-5; D not certain. The CDR3 length is 16 residues. V lost 6 bases to trimming and J lost 4 bases, with 21 bases between them. The CDR3 DNA follows: TGTGCCAGCAGCTCCCCCGGACGTATACTCGGAGAGACCCAGTACTTC. It specifies CASSSPGRILGETQYF.

DNA of the CDR3: TGTGCCAGCAGGGGACAGATTCCTAACTATGGCTACACCTTC. Its protein product is CASRGQIPNYGYTF. The chain is built from TRBV12-3 or TRBV12-4 and TRBJ1-2, with 7 bases identical to TRBD1. V shed 6 bases, J shed 0 bases, and the junction held 4 bases outside the gene matches. CDR3 length equals 14 residues.

This clonotype was seen more than once but under ten times. V usage is TRBV9 and J usage is TRBJ2-7; tentatively, D is TRBD2 (6 bases). The CDR3 spans 13 residues. Germline V gene lookup returns CDR1 SGDLS and CDR2 YYNGEE. Trimming stripped 5 bases from V and 4 bases from J, with 13 bases between. The chain's CDR3 is CASSGGTTYEQYF. The CDR3 nucleotides are TGTGCCAGCAGTGGCGGGACGACTTACGAGCAGTACTTC.

This clonotype was recorded a few times. The chain links TRBV20-1 to TRBJ2-3; D ambiguous. V dropped 6 bases and J dropped 1 base, with 11 bases sitting between them. This CDR3 region has 13 residues. CDR1 is DFQATT and CDR2 is SNEGSKA in the germline V gene (reference sequence). The CDR3 region is CSAMPPGTDTQYF. CDR3 bases: TGCAGTGCCATGCCCCCAGGCACAGATACGCAGTATTTT.

The table lists this clonotype with a few counts. This chain joins TRBV27 and TRBJ2-3; TRBD1 matches at 8 bases. This CDR3 spans 15 amino acids. CDR1 and CDR2 (germline): MNHEY, SMNVEV (reference sequence). V was clipped by 3 bases and J by 5 bases; unmatched bases: 7. DNA of the CDR3: TGTGCCAGCAGTTTTATCGGGACAGGTGGAGATACGCAGTATTTT. This sequence encodes CASSFIGTGGDTQYF.

This clonotype came up a few times. The chain employs TRBV6-2 or TRBV6-3 and TRBJ2-2; 9 bases map to TRBD1. The CDR3 is 15 residues long. V was pared by 6 bases and J by 3 bases, with 5 bases of the junction left unmatched. Germline V CDR1 and CDR2: MNHEY, SVGEGT. CDR3 nucleotides: TGTGCCAGCAGATACACAGGGGGCGACACCGGGGAGCTGTTTTTT. As protein: CASRYTGGDTGELFF.

This clonotype was seen a few times. The chain has TRBV7-2 and TRBJ2-7, with a possible D match to TRBD2 (6 bases). Germline-derived CDR1 and CDR2 are SGHTA and FQGNSA. This CDR3 has 14 residues. Trimming cost V 4 bases and J 3 bases, with 13 bases left between them. The CDR3 nucleotides read TGTGCCAGCAGCTCGGGACTTGTTATCTACGAGCAGTACTTC. Translation: CASSSGLVIYEQYF. Full variable domain (rest looked up from reference TRBV7-2 and TRBJ2-7): GAGVSQSPSNKVTEKGKDVELRCDPISGHTALYWYRQSLGQGLEFLIYFQGNSAPDKSGLPSDRFSAERTGGSVSTLTIQRTQQEDSAVYLCASSSGLVIYEQYFGPGTRLTVT.

This clonotype was counted a few times. The V and J genes are TRBV5-1 and TRBJ1-2, with 8 bases that match TRBD1. The germline CDR1 and CDR2 sequences are SGHRS and YFSETQ. V gave up 7 bases and J gave up 4 bases; unmatched junction bases: 12. CDR3 length equals 15 residues. The CDR3 protein is CASGASGGYGYGYTF. The CDR3 DNA follows: TGCGCCAGCGGAGCGTCAGGGGGCTATGGCTATGGCTACACCTTC. The entire variable domain, with the rest obtained from reference TRBV5-1 and TRBJ1-2, is as follows: KAGVTQTPRYLIKTRGQQVTLSCSPISGHRSVSWYQQTPGQGLQFLFEYFSETQRNKGNFPGRFSGRQFSNSRSEMNVSTLELGDSALYLCASGASGGYGYGYTFGSGTRLTVV.

This clonotype came up many times. The rearrangement joins TRBV18 to TRBJ2-3, with D unclear. The germline V and J ends were trimmed by 2 bases and 2 bases, with 5 bases remaining between them. The V gene's germline CDR1 is KGHSH and CDR2 LQKENI. This CDR3 has 13 amino acids. CDR3 sequence: CASSPGVTDTQYF. CDR3 sequence (DNA): TGTGCCAGCTCACCAGGGGTCACAGATACGCAGTATTTT.

The chain links TRBV29-1 to TRBJ2-3; TRBD1 might be the D (6 bases). This CDR3 comprises 14 residues. The germline CDR1 and CDR2 sequences are SQVTM and ANQGSEA. V lost 6 bases, J lost 5 bases, and 18 bases lay in between. The CDR3 loop reads CSVAALRGQDTQYF. The CDR3, as DNA: TGCAGCGTCGCCGCACTCAGGGGCCAAGATACGCAGTATTTT.

V is TRBV4-1 and J is TRBJ2-7, with 7 bases fitting TRBD2. The germline gives CDR1 MGHRA, CDR2 YSYEKL. The length of the CDR3 is 17 residues. Unmatched junction bases numbered 18, after V lost 5 bases and J lost 5 bases. Here the CDR3 DNA reads TGCGCCAGCAGCGCCCGAGAATCCAGCGGGGAGGGCAACGAGCAGTACTTC. Its translation: CASSARESSGEGNEQYF.

A few counts support this clonotype. The rearrangement joins TRBV29-1 to TRBJ2-1; D remains unclear. The germline V gene has CDR1 SQVTM and CDR2 ANQGSEA. The CDR3 extends over 16 amino acids. V lost 4 bases to trimming and J lost 6 bases, with 22 bases between them. The CDR3 DNA sequence: TGCAGCGTTGGAGACGCCGGGCCCCTCAGGACCAATGAGCAGTTCTTC. Encoded protein: CSVGDAGPLRTNEQFF.

A single count supports this clonotype. The rearrangement uses TRBV13 and TRBJ2-5; 8 positions match TRBD1. The CDR3 runs 15 residues. The germline CDR1 and CDR2 sequences are PRHDT and FYEKMQ (reference sequence). Trimming took 4 bases from V and 5 from J; bases not matched to a gene: 9. In DNA, the CDR3 is TGTGCCAGCAGCTCCCGACAGGGGTTGGGGGAGACCCAGTACTTC. Encoded protein: CASSSRQGLGETQYF.

There are many counts of this clonotype. V and J are TRBV11-2 and TRBJ2-2, with 11 bases identical to TRBD2. The CDR3 spans 14 residues. With 6 bases clipped from V and 6 bases from J, the junction kept 3 bases outside the gene matches. Germline CDR1 and CDR2: SGHAT and FQNNGV. This CDR3 is CASRTSGSPGELFF. For the CDR3, the DNA is TGTGCCAGCAGAACTAGCGGGAGTCCCGGGGAGCTGTTTTTT.